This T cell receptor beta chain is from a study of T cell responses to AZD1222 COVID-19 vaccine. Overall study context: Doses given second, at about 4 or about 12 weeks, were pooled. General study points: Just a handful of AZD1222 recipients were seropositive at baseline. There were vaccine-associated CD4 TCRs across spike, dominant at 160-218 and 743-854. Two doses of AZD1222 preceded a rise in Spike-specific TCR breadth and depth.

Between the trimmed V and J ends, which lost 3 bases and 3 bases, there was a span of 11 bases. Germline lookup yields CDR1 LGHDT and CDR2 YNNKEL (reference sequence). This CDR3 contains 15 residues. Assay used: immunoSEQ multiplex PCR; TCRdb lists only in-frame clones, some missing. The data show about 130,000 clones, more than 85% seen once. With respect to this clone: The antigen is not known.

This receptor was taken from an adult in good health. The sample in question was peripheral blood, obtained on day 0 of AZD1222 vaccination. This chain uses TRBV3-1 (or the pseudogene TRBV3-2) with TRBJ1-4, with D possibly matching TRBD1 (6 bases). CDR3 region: CASSHTTGSNEKLFF. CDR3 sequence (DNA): TGTGCCAGCAGCCACACGACAGGTTCTAATGAAAAACTGTTTTTT.